The 18 T cell receptor beta chains reported below all come from one sample, sequenced in a study of OX40 agonist ivuxolimab in advanced cancers. TCRdb keeps only in-frame clones here, not all; method: immunoSEQ multiplex PCR. The sample has some 66,000 clones; 77% are singletons. The sequenced sample was CD4+ or CD8+ T cells sorted from blood, obtained in a trial of the OX40 agonist ivuxolimab. The receptors here all came from an adult with an advanced solid tumor such as melanoma, head and neck, liver or kidney cancer.

This clone was observed once. This chain joins TRBV7-3 and TRBJ2-3, with 9 nucleotides matching TRBD2. The CDR3 totals 16 residues. The germline V gene has CDR1 SGHTA and CDR2 FQGTGA. Trimming cost V 5 bases and J 3 bases; bases outside gene matches: 9. CDR3 region: CASSPGGTSRTDTQYF. CDR3 bases: TGTGCCAGCAGCCCAGGGGGGACTAGCAGAACAGATACGCAGTATTTT. Full variable domain (missing parts from reference TRBV7-3 and TRBJ2-3): GAGVSQTPSNKVTEKGKYVELRCDPISGHTALYWYRQSLGQGPEFLIYFQGTGAADDSGLPNDRFFAVRPEGSVSTLKIQRTERGDSAVYLCASSPGGTSRTDTQYFGPGTRLTVL.

The chain is built from TRBV5-1 and TRBJ1-1; no definite D call. The length of the CDR3 is 14 residues. Trimming took off 1 base at V and 3 bases at J, with 10 bases between the two ends. CDR1 and CDR2 from the germline V gene are SGHRS and YFSETQ. The CDR3 region is CASSLFQADTEAFF. CDR3 in DNA: TGCGCCAGCAGCTTGTTTCAGGCGGACACTGAAGCTTTCTTT.

This chain uses TRBV4-1 with TRBJ2-2, with a weak D call TRBD1 (6 bases). The CDR3 is made up of 20 amino acids. Germline CDR1 reads MGHRA; CDR2 reads YSYEKL. V was shortened by 1 base and J by 4 bases, with 25 bases between the two germline ends. CDR3 region: CASSQGPLAGASASTGELFF. As DNA, the CDR3 is TGCGCCAGCAGCCAAGGCCCCTTGGCAGGGGCATCGGCAAGCACCGGGGAGCTGTTTTTT.

CDR3 sequence: CASSFNSMNTEAFF. Here the CDR3 DNA reads TGCGCCAGCAGCTTTAACAGCATGAACACTGAAGCTTTCTTT. The rearrangement uses TRBV5-1 and TRBJ1-1; D is ambiguous. Trimming stripped 2 bases from V and 0 bases from J, with 8 bases between. Germline V gene lookup returns CDR1 SGHRS and CDR2 YFSETQ. The CDR3 extends over 14 amino acids.

The chain is built from TRBV9 and TRBJ2-7, with 12 nucleotides matching TRBD2. V lost 3 bases and J lost 5; bases outside the gene matches: 6. Per germline, CDR1 SGDLS and CDR2 YYNGEE. The CDR3 loop spans 15 amino acids. The CDR3 region has the DNA TGTGCCAGCAGCGCTACTAGCGGGAGGACACACGAGCAGTACTTC. It translates to CASSATSGRTHEQYF.

This clone was counted once. Germline and junction disagree at one end, which may indicate a read error. The chain carries TRBV7-7 and TRBJ2-5; possibly TRBD1 for D (6 bases). Germline CDR1 SSHAT, CDR2 FNYEAQ (reference sequence). The CDR3 spans 13 residues. The CDR3 nucleotides read TGTGCTAGCAGCAGGGGTCTTACGGAGACCCAGTACTTC. It is translated as CASSRGLTETQYF.

Note on this clone: This specimen includes other DNA sequences encoding the same CDR3. J is TRBJ2-2 and V is TRBV30; TRBD2 matches 8 bases. Losses at the gene ends were 6 bases for V and 4 bases for J; bases not matched to a gene: 4. Germline CDR1 is GTSNPN and CDR2 is SVGIG (reference sequence). The CDR3 has 13 residues. For the CDR3, the DNA is TGTGCCTGTTTAGCGGGAAGCACCGGGGAGCTGTTTTTT. Its protein is CACLAGSTGELFF.

The rearrangement links TRBV6-1 to TRBJ1-5, with TRBD1 matching 12 bases. The germline CDR1 and CDR2 sequences are MNHNS and SASEGT. V gave up 4 bases and J gave up 0 bases; unmatched junction bases: 7. The CDR3 sequence is 18 residues long. The CDR3 sequence is CASSGGQGALYSNQPQHF. Written as DNA, the CDR3 is TGTGCCAGCAGTGGGGGACAGGGGGCTCTGTATAGCAATCAGCCCCAGCATTTT.

The chain employs TRBV5-6 and TRBJ2-3, with no clear D. The germline gives CDR1 SGHDT, CDR2 YYEEEE. Trimming pared 1 base from V and 6 bases from J, leaving 9 bases between. The CDR3 runs to 13 residues. The CDR3 DNA sequence: TGTGCCAGCAGCTTGCGGCGTTCGGATACGCAGTATTTT. This gives the protein CASSLRRSDTQYF.

The V call is TRBV5-1, the J call TRBJ2-5; either TRBD1 or TRBD2 may fit D (5 bases each). The CDR3 is 15 amino acids. Trimming shortened V by 4 bases and J by 4 bases, and 17 bases separated the two germline ends. Per the germline V gene, CDR1 is SGHRS and CDR2 is YFSETQ. CDR3: CASSTGPPGTETQYF. DNA for the CDR3: TGCGCCAGCAGCACGGGACCCCCCGGCACAGAGACCCAGTACTTC. Using reference TRBV5-1 and TRBJ2-5 for the parts outside the CDR3, the full variable domain is KAGVTQTPRYLIKTRGQQVTLSCSPISGHRSVSWYQQTPGQGLQFLFEYFSETQRNKGNFPGRFSGRQFSNSRSEMNVSTLELGDSALYLCASSTGPPGTETQYFGPGTRLLVL.

The chain uses TRBV19 and TRBJ2-6; D call uncertain. Trimming shortened V by 3 bases and J by 9 bases, and 12 bases separated the two germline ends. Germline V gene sequence: CDR1 LNHDA, CDR2 SQIVND (reference sequence). The CDR3 has 14 residues. In DNA, the CDR3 is TGTGCCAGTAGTATCTACAGCGTACGCAACGTCCTGACTTTC. This translates into CASSIYSVRNVLTF.

In its sample, this clone was seen once. The J gene is TRBJ1-5, the V gene TRBV6-6; D is ambiguous. CDR3 length: 16 amino acids. CDR1 is MNHNY and CDR2 is SVGAGI in the germline V gene (reference sequence). Trimming took 8 bases from V and 0 from J, leaving 17 bases between them. The CDR3 sequence is CASHRPSPSSNQPQHF. The CDR3 nucleotides are TGTGCCAGCCATAGACCCTCACCGAGTAGCAATCAGCCCCAGCATTTT.

The chain couples TRBV4-2 to TRBJ1-3, with 7 bases identical to TRBD1. The CDR3 runs 16 residues. CDR1 is LGHNA, CDR2 YNFKEQ, per germline. After removal of 1 base from V and 0 bases from J, the junction contained 3 bases not matched to a gene. The CDR3 region is CASSQADRASGNTIYF. For the CDR3, the DNA is TGTGCCAGCAGCCAAGCCGACAGGGCCTCTGGAAACACCATATATTTT.

The chain links TRBV5-8 to TRBJ2-1; 10 positions match TRBD1. From germline, CDR1 is SGHTS and CDR2 YDEGEE. V shed 2 bases, J shed 6 bases, and the junction held 5 bases outside the gene matches. The CDR3 is 15 residues long. The CDR3 coding sequence is TGTGCCAGCAGCTTAACGGGACAGGGGTTCAATGAGCAGTTCTTC. Translating it yields CASSLTGQGFNEQFF.

The rearrangement links TRBV5-1 to TRBJ1-4, with 9 bases lining up with TRBD1. The CDR3 has 15 residues. V was pared by 3 bases and J by 8 bases, with 8 bases of the junction left unmatched. Germline lookup yields CDR1 SGHRS and CDR2 YFSETQ. The CDR3 loop is CASSSTGGVGEKLFF. CDR3 nucleotides: TGCGCCAGCAGCTCGACAGGGGGTGTTGGAGAAAAACTGTTTTTT.

The chain is built from TRBV4-2 and TRBJ2-4; D unresolved. The germline V gene encodes CDR1 LGHNA and CDR2 YNFKEQ. CDR3 size: 15 residues. The germline V and J ends were trimmed by 0 bases and 8 bases, with 14 bases remaining between them. As DNA, the CDR3 is TGTGCCAGCAGCCAAGATTGGATGCGGCCGTACATTCAGTACTTC. It encodes CASSQDWMRPYIQYF.

The CDR3 protein is CASSPLGSGSNTGELFF. The CDR3 bases are TGTGCCAGCTCACCTCTAGGTAGCGGGTCGAACACCGGGGAGCTGTTTTTT. This chain connects TRBV18 to TRBJ2-2, with 7 bases identical to TRBD2. After removal of 3 bases from V and 0 bases from J, the junction contained 7 bases not matched to a gene. This CDR3 contains 17 residues. Germline CDR1 reads KGHSH; CDR2 reads LQKENI.

J is TRBJ1-2 and V is TRBV28, with D maybe TRBD1 (6 bases). The CDR3 is made up of 15 amino acids. V lost 1 base to trimming and J lost 8 bases, with 17 bases between them. Looked up from germline, CDR1 is MDHEN and CDR2 is SYDVKM. Here the CDR3 DNA reads TGTGCCAGCAGTTTATCCCCCCGGGGGGCGCGGGGCTACACCTTC. Translated: CASSLSPRGARGYTF.